The 5 T cell receptor beta chains listed next were all sequenced from one sample in a study of T cells in Graves' hyperthyroidism and ophthalmopathy. Researchers took RNA transcripts and amplified the TCR beta CDR3 regions from them. During a first-round RT-PCR of the TCR CDR3, the HTBI primer set was used. TCRdb reprocessed the multiplex PCR reads via MiXCR and lists one record per CDR3 protein. The repertoire holds around 690,000 distinct CDR3 sequences, with around 20% as singletons. The sample comprised blood. The source is a man aged 25 to 45 with Graves' ophthalmopathy.

Turning to this clonotype: A much larger clone differs by one base, so this may be a read error. The CDR3 carries no conserved terminal phenylalanine or tryptophan, so it likely arises from a read error. The chain combines TRBV28 with TRBJ1-2; no firm D call. CDR1 is MDHEN, CDR2 SYDVKM, per germline. The length of the CDR3 is 15 residues. V lost 0 bases, J lost 6 bases, and 14 bases lay in between. This CDR3 reads CASSLWAERDNGYTL. CDR3 DNA: TGTGCCAGCAGTTTATGGGCCGAGCGGGATAATGGCTACACCCTC.

This clonotype occurred many times. The genes are TRBV12-3 or TRBV12-4 and TRBJ1-2, with D unresolved. CDR3 size: 15 residues. The V end lost 0 bases, the J end lost 8 bases, and 16 bases lay between the germline ends. This CDR3 is CASSLAQEAPVGYTF. The CDR3 DNA follows: TGTGCCAGCAGTTTAGCGCAAGAGGCCCCCGTGGGCTACACCTTC.

CDR3 DNA: TGCGCCAGCAGCCAGAACCGGGACAGGCCCTCCTACGAGCAGTACTTC. This encodes CASSQNRDRPSYEQYF. This sequence joins TRBV4-3 and TRBJ2-7; TRBD1 aligns across 8 bases. The J segment lost 0 bases and the V segment lost 3 bases, leaving 7 bases of the junction unmatched. The CDR3 is 16 amino acids. Germline V CDR1 and CDR2: LGHNA, YSLEER.

This clonotype was observed many times. The chain carries TRBV20-1 and TRBJ2-1, with 10 positions matching TRBD2. Germline-derived CDR1 and CDR2 are DFQATT and SNEGSKA (reference sequence). The V and J ends lost 0 bases and 8 bases, in that order; junction bases with no gene match: 7. This CDR3 has 15 residues. The DNA for the CDR3 is TGCAGTGCTAGAGATTCTAGCGGGAGATGGTATGAGCAGTTCTTC. It yields the protein CSARDSSGRWYEQFF.

This clonotype was picked up a small number of times. This sequence joins TRBV4-1 and TRBJ2-3; 9 nucleotides line up with TRBD2. This CDR3 spans 16 amino acids. In germline, CDR1 is MGHRA, CDR2 YSYEKL. Trimming took 4 bases from V and 2 from J; bases not matched to a gene: 7. CDR3 DNA: TGCGCCAGCAGCCGGTCTAGCGGGATCATCACAGATACGCAGTATTTT. Residues: CASSRSSGIITDTQYF.